The subject of this entry is one TCR beta chain. Its antigen is unknown. PCR used 60 Vbeta primers and 13 Jbeta primers. Data came from immunoSEQ multiplex PCR; TCRdb stores just in-frame clones and leaves some out. The sample records more than 150,000 clones, 80% to 85% being singletons. This entry is derived from a study of cytomegalovirus exposure and HLA in healthy donors. Findings of the study overall: A later analysis reportedly found fewer N-insertions in an Asian-associated ancestry cluster than the approximately 670-donor mean. For cytomegalovirus status, the classifier reportedly gave diagnoses with high specificity and sensitivity. It was in a later analysis that TCR association rates were seen to vary by HLA locus, highest for DRB1 and lowest for HLA-C.

V lost 2 bases and J lost 0, with 8 bases in between. Per germline, CDR1 SGHAT and CDR2 FQNNGV. CDR3 length: 15 residues. The chain combines TRBV11-2 with TRBJ2-1; D is possibly TRBD2 (5 bases). Sequenced input: PBMCs. The sequence was collected from a middle-aged man in good health and CMV-seropositive. In DNA, the CDR3 is TGTGCCAGCAGCTTACCGCGGGTCTCCTACAATGAGCAGTTCTTC. Translating gives CASSLPRVSYNEQFF.